This TCR beta chain was recorded in a study of radiotherapy plus CTLA-4 blockade in lung cancer. TCRdb's copy holds only in-frame clones and misses some; the assay was immunoSEQ multiplex PCR. The repertoire includes more than 90,000 clones, 85% to 90% of them detected once, and roughly 4.6% sits in the top ten. The CDR3 is 13 amino acids. The germline CDR1 and CDR2 sequences are SEHNR and FQNEAQ (reference sequence). Trimming took off 5 bases at V and 2 bases at J, with 9 bases between the two ends. The rearrangement links TRBV7-9 to TRBJ2-5; D is uncertain. The source is a human donor with non-small cell lung cancer that progressed on radiotherapy plus ipilimumab. This material consisted of peripheral blood, taken from a patient treated with radiotherapy plus ipilimumab. The CDR3 DNA reads as TGTGCCAGCAGCCACCCAGCTCAAGAGACCCAGTACTTC. Residues: CASSHPAQETQYF.